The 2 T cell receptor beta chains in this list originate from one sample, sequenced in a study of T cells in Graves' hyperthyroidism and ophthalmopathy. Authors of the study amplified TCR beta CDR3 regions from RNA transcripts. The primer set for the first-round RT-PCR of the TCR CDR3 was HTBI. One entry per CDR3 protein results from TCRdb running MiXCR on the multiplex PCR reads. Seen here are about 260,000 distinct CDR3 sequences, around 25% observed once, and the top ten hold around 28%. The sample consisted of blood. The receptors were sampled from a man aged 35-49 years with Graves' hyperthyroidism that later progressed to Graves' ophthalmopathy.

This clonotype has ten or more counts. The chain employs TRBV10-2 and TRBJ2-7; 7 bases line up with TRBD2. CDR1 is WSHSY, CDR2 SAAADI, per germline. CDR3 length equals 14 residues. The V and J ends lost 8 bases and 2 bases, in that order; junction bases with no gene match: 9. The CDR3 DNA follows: TGCGCCAGCCTGTCTAGCGGTGAGACCTACGAGCAGTACTTC. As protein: CASLSSGETYEQYF.

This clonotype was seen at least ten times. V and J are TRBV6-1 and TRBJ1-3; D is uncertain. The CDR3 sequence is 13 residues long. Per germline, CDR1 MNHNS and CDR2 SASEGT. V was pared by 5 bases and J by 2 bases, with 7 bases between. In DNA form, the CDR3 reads TGTGCCAGCAGTCGGGCGGCTGGAAACACCATATATTTT. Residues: CASSRAAGNTIYF.